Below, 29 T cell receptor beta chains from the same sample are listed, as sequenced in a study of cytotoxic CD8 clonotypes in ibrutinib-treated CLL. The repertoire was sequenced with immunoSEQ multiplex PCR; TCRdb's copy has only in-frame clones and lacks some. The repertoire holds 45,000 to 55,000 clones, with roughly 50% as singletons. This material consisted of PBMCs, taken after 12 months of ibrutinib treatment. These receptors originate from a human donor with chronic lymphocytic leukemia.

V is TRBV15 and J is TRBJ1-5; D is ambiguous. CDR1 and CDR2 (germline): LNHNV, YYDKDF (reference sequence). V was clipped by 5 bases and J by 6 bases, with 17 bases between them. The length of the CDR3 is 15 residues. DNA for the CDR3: TGTGCCACCAGCCCTGGGCCCCAGGCGCGTCAGCCCCAGCATTTT. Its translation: CATSPGPQARQPQHF.

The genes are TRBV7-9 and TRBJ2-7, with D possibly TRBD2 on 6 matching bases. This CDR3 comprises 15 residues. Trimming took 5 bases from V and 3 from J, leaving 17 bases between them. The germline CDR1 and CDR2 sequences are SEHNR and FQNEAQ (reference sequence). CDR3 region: CASSPPGDGVYEQYF. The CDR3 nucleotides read TGTGCCAGCAGCCCCCCGGGGGACGGAGTCTACGAGCAGTACTTC.

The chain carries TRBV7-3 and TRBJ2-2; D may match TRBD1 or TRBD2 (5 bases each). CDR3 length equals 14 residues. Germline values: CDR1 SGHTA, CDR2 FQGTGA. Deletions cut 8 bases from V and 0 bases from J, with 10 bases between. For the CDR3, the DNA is TGTGCCAGCGGTGGGGGACCGAACACCGGGGAGCTGTTTTTT. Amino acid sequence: CASGGGPNTGELFF. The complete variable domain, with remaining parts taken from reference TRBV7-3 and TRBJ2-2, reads GAGVSQTPSNKVTEKGKYVELRCDPISGHTALYWYRQSLGQGPEFLIYFQGTGAADDSGLPNDRFFAVRPEGSVSTLKIQRTERGDSAVYLCASGGGPNTGELFFGEGSRLTVL.

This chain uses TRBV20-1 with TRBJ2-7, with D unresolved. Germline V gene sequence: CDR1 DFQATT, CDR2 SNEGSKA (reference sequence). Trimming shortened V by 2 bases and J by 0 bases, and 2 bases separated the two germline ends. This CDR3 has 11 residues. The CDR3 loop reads CSARSSYEQYF. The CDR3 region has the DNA TGCAGTGCTAGAAGCTCCTACGAGCAGTACTTC.

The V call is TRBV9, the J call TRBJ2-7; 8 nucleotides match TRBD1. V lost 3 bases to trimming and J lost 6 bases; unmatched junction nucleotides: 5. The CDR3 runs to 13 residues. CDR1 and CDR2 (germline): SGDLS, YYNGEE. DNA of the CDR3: TGTGCCAGCAGCGACGATACAGGGGGCGAGCAGTACTTC. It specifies CASSDDTGGEQYF.

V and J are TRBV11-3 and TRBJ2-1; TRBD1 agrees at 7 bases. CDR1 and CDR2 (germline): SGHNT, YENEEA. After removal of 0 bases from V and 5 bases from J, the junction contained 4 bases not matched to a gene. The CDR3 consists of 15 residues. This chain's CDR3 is CASSLDGQVNNEQFF. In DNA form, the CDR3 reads TGTGCCAGCAGCTTAGATGGACAGGTAAACAATGAGCAGTTCTTC.

The DNA for the CDR3 is TGTGCCAGCAGCGGGGAACCCTACGAGCAGTACTTC. Protein sequence: CASSGEPYEQYF. This sequence joins TRBV11-2 and TRBJ2-7; D remains unclear. The CDR3 length is 12 residues. The germline CDR1 and CDR2 sequences are SGHAT and FQNNGV. V was cut by 5 bases and J by 2 bases, with 7 bases left in between.

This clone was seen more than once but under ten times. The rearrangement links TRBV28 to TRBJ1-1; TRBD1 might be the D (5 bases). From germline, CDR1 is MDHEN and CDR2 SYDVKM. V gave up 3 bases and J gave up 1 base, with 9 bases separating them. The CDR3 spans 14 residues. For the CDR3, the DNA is TGTGCCAGCAGTTTCCCGACAGAGAACACTGAAGCTTTCTTT. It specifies CASSFPTENTEAFF.

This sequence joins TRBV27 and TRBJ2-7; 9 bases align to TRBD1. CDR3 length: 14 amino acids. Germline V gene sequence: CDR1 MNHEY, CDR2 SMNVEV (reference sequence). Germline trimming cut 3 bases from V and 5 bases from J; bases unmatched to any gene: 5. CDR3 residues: CASSLRDRGNEQYF. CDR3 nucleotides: TGTGCCAGCAGTTTGAGAGACAGGGGGAACGAGCAGTACTTC.

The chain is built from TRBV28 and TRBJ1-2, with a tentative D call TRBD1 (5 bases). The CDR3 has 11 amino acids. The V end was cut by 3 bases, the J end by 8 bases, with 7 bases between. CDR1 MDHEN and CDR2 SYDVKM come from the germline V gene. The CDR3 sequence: CASSFRGGYTF. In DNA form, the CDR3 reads TGTGCCAGCAGTTTTAGGGGAGGCTACACCTTC.

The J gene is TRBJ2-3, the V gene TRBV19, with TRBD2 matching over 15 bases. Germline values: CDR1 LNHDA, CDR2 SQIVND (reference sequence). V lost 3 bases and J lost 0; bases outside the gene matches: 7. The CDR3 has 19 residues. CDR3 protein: CASSIGLAGGLLSTDTQYF. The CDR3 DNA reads TGTGCCAGTAGTATTGGACTAGCGGGAGGGTTACTAAGCACAGATACGCAGTATTTT.

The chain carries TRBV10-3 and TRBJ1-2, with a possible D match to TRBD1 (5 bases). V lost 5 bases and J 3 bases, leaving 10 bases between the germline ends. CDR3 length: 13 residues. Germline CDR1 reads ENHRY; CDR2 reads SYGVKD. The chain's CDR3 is CAISYRDDYGYTF. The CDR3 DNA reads TGTGCCATCAGTTACCGGGACGACTATGGCTACACCTTC.

CDR3 coding DNA: TGTGCCAGTATTAGCGACTCTGGGGCCAACGTCCTGACTTTC. It codes for CASISDSGANVLTF. The rearrangement links TRBV19 to TRBJ2-6; a possible D gene is TRBD2 (5 bases). Between the trimmed V and J ends, which lost 7 bases and 0 bases, there was a span of 7 bases. This CDR3 is built from 14 residues. Germline assignment: CDR1 LNHDA and CDR2 SQIVND (reference sequence).

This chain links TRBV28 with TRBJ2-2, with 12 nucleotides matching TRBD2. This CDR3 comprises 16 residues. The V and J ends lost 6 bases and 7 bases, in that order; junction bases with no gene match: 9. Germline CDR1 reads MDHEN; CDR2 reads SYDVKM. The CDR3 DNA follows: TGTGCCAGCAGCCCTAGACTAGCGGGAGTTATCGGGGAGCTGTTTTTT. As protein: CASSPRLAGVIGELFF.

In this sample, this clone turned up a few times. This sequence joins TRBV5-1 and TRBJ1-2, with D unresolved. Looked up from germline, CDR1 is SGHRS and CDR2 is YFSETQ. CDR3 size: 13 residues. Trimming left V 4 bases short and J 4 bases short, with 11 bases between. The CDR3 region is CASSRAPAYGYTF. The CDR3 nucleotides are TGCGCCAGCAGCCGGGCCCCAGCCTATGGCTACACCTTC.

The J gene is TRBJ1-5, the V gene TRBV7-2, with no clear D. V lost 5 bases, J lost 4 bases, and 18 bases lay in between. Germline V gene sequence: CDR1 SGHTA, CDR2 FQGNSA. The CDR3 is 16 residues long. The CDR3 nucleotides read TGTGCCAGCAGCCCACGAGTATTTGGGGAGAATCAGCCCCAGCATTTT. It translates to CASSPRVFGENQPQHF.

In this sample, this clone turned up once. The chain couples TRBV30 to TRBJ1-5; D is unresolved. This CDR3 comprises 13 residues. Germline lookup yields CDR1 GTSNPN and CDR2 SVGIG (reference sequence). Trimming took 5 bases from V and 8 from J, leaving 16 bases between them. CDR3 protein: CAWQRGRIEPQHF. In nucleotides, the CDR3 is TGTGCCTGGCAAAGAGGGCGTATTGAGCCCCAGCATTTT.

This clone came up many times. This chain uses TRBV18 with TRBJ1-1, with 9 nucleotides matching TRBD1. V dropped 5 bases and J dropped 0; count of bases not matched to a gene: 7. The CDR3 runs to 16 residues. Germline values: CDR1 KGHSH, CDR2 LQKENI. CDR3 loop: CASSWTGEGMNTEAFF. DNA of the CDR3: TGTGCCAGCTCATGGACAGGGGAGGGCATGAACACTGAAGCTTTCTTT.

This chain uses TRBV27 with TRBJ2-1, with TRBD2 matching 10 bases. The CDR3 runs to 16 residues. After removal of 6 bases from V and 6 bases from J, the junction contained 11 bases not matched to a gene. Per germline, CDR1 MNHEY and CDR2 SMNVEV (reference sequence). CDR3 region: CASSPGSGRAGNEQFF. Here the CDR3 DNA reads TGTGCCAGCAGCCCTGGGAGCGGGAGGGCCGGCAATGAGCAGTTCTTC.

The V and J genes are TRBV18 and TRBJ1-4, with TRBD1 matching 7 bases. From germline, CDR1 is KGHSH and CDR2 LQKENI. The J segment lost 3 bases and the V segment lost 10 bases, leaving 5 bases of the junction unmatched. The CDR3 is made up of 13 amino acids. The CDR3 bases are TGTGCCACTAAGACAGGGTCTAATGAAAAACTGTTTTTT. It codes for CATKTGSNEKLFF.

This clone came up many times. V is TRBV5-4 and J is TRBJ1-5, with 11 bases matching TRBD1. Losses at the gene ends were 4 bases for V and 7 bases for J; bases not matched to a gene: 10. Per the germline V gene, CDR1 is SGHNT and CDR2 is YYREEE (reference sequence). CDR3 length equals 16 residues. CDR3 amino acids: CASSAGQGASGQPQHF. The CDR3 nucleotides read TGTGCCAGCAGCGCCGGACAGGGGGCGTCAGGACAGCCCCAGCATTTT.

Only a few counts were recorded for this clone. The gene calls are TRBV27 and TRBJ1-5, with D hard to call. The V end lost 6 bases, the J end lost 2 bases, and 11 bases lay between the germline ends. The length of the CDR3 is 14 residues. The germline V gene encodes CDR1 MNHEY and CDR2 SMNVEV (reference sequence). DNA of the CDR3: TGTGCCAGCAGACGGGTTGGGGGCAATCAGCCCCAGCATTTT. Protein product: CASRRVGGNQPQHF.

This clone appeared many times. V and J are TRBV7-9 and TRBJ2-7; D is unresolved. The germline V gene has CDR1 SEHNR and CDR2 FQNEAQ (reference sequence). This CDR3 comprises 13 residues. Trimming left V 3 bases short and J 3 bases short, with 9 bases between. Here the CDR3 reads CASSLWGNYEQYF. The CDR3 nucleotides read TGTGCCAGCAGCTTGTGGGGAAACTACGAGCAGTACTTC.

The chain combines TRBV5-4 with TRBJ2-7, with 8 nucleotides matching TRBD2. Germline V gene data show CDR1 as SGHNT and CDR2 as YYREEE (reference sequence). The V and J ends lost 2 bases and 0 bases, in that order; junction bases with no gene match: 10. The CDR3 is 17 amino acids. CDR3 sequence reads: CASSFRLPGGSSYEQYF. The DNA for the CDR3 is TGTGCCAGCAGCTTTCGTCTGCCGGGGGGGAGCTCCTACGAGCAGTACTTC.

The CDR3 region is CASSLSSHEQYF. Written as DNA, the CDR3 is TGTGCCAGCAGCTTGTCTTCCCACGAGCAGTACTTC. The chain joins TRBV7-9 to TRBJ2-7; D gene uncertain. V was cut by 3 bases and J by 5 bases, with 8 bases left in between. Germline lookup yields CDR1 SEHNR and CDR2 FQNEAQ (reference sequence). The CDR3 spans 12 residues.

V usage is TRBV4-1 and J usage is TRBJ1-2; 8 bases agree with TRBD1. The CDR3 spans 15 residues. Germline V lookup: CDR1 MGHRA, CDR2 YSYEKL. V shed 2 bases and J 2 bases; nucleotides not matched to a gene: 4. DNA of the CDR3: TGCGCCAGCAGCCAACGGGACAGGTCAAACTATGGCTACACCTTC. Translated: CASSQRDRSNYGYTF.

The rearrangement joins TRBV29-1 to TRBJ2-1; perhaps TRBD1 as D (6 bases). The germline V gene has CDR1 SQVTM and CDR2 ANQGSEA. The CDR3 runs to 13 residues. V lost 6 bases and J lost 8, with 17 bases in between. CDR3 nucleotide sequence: TGCAGCGTAGGCAGGCAGGGGAATGATGAGCAGTTCTTC. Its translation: CSVGRQGNDEQFF.

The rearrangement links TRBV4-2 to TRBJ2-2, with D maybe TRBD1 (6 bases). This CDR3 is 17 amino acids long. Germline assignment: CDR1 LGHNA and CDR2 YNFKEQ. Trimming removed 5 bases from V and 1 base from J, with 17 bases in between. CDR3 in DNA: TGTGCCAGCAGCTATTGGCAGGGGTTTGGGAACACCGGGGAGCTGTTTTTT. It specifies CASSYWQGFGNTGELFF.

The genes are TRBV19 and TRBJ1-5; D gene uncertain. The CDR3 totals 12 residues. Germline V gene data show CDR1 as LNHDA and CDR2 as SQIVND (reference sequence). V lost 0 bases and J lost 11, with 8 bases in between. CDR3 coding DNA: TGTGCCAGTAGTATAGATCAAGGTACCCAGCATTTT. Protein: CASSIDQGTQHF.